These T cell receptor beta chains were read from a single sample in a study of blood T cell repertoires in COVID-19. The method was immunoSEQ multiplex PCR; TCRdb's version includes in-frame clones alone and lacks a portion of them. The data hold roughly 150,000 clones, with approximately 91% observed a single time. The sample was peripheral blood. All receptors derive from a man aged 18 to 30 with acute or convalescent COVID-19. Each CDR3 is given with its conserved first and last residue. A D gene is named only where the DNA matches it firmly. Not every row has a clone size; where given, it reads once, few, many or a size class.

abundance,j_gene,d_gene,v_gene,CDR3aa,CDR3nt
once,TRBJ2-7,.,TRBV10-3,CAISEPAEGAPYEQYF,TGTGCCATCAGTGAGCCGGCGGAGGGGGCGCCCTACGAGCAGTACTTC
.,TRBJ1-2,.,TRBV19,CASSRAGDYGYTF,TGTGCCAGTAGTAGGGCAGGGGACTATGGCTACACCTTC
.,TRBJ1-1,.,TRBV29-1,CSVAWQNTEAFF,TGCAGCGTTGCGTGGCAGAACACTGAAGCTTTCTTT
.,TRBJ2-5,.,TRBV19,CASSSRTVQETQYF,TGTGCCAGTAGTAGTCGGACAGTCCAAGAGACCCAGTACTTC
.,TRBJ2-1,.,TRBV5-6,CASRGTPYNEQFF,TGTGCCAGCAGAGGGACTCCGTACAATGAGCAGTTCTTC
.,TRBJ1-2,.,TRBV12-3/TRBV12-4,CASSTEPNYGYTF,TGTGCCAGCAGTACAGAACCGAACTATGGCTACACCTTC
.,TRBJ2-7,TRBD2,TRBV7-6,CASSSTLAGGPYEQYF,TGTGCCAGCAGCTCGACACTAGCGGGAGGCCCCTACGAGCAGTACTTC
.,TRBJ1-5,TRBD1,TRBV12-5,CASGLGQGGSQPQHF,TGTGCTAGTGGTTTGGGACAGGGGGGTAGTCAGCCCCAGCATTTT
.,TRBJ1-1,TRBD1,TRBV5-1,CASSRGQGEMNTEAFF,TGCGCCAGCAGCAGGGGACAGGGAGAGATGAACACTGAAGCTTTCTTT
.,TRBJ1-2,TRBD1,TRBV18,CASSSDREAYGYTF,TGTGCCAGCTCTTCGGACAGGGAGGCCTATGGCTACACCTTC
.,TRBJ2-2,.,TRBV5-4,CASSLGPGANTGELFF,TGTGCCAGCAGCTTGGGGCCGGGGGCGAACACCGGGGAGCTGTTTTTT
.,TRBJ1-1,TRBD1,TRBV23-1,CASSLDREWRNTEAFF,TGCGCCAGCAGTCTCGACAGGGAGTGGAGGAACACTGAAGCTTTCTTT
.,TRBJ1-4,.,TRBV5-1,CASSPFSGGQNEKLFF,TGCGCCAGCAGCCCATTCTCCGGCGGACAAAATGAAAAACTGTTTTTT
.,TRBJ1-1,.,TRBV4-2,CASSQDGRGSGTEAFF,TGTGCCAGCAGCCAAGATGGGAGGGGGAGCGGCACTGAAGCTTTCTTT
.,TRBJ1-2,TRBD1,TRBV19,CASSMDRDRGPVSHGYTF,TGTGCCAGTAGTATGGACCGGGACAGGGGGCCAGTATCCCATGGCTACACCTTC
.,TRBJ2-2,TRBD1,TRBV11-2,CASSFGQANTGELFF,TGTGCCAGCAGCTTTGGACAGGCGAACACCGGGGAGCTGTTTTTT
.,TRBJ2-7,.,TRBV7-2,CASSAGFSYEQYF,TGTGCCAGCAGCGCGGGATTCTCCTACGAGCAGTACTTC
.,TRBJ1-2,.,TRBV6-5,CASSPGGGYTF,TGTGCCAGCAGTCCGGGGGGGGGCTACACCTTC
.,TRBJ2-1,TRBD2,TRBV7-2,CASSLTSGSLNEQFF,TGTGCCAGCAGCCTTACTAGCGGGAGTTTGAATGAGCAGTTCTTC
.,TRBJ1-1,.,TRBV5-4,CASSFAVMNTEAFF,TGTGCCAGCAGCTTTGCAGTTATGAACACTGAAGCTTTCTTT
.,TRBJ2-1,TRBD1,TRBV7-9,CASSPSPGQGYNEQFF,TGTGCCAGCAGCCCATCCCCGGGACAGGGGTACAATGAGCAGTTCTTC
.,TRBJ2-5,.,TRBV14,CASSQREETQYF,TGTGCCAGCAGCCAGAGAGAAGAGACCCAGTACTTC
.,TRBJ1-1,.,TRBV9,CASSYWTNTEAFF,TGTGCCAGCTCCTATTGGACTAACACTGAAGCTTTCTTT
.,TRBJ2-3,.,TRBV25-1,CASSEWGGTDTQYF,TGTGCCAGCAGTGAATGGGGGGGCACAGATACGCAGTATTTT
few,TRBJ1-1,.,TRBV12-3/TRBV12-4,CASSLGDITEAFF,TGTGCCAGCAGTTTAGGGGACATCACTGAAGCTTTCTTT
.,TRBJ1-6,TRBD1,TRBV5-1,CASSPTGGNYSYNSPLHF,TGCGCCAGCAGCCCGACAGGGGGCAATTACTCCTATAATTCACCCCTCCACTTT
.,TRBJ1-3,TRBD1,TRBV5-1,CASSPGQVGGNTIYF,TGCGCCAGCAGCCCGGGACAGGTTGGAGGAAACACCATATATTTT
once,TRBJ1-2,.,TRBV7-2,CASSFWQGFYGYTF,TGTGCCAGCAGCTTTTGGCAGGGCTTCTATGGCTACACCTTC
.,TRBJ2-1,TRBD2,TRBV2,CASRTSGRVYNEQFF,TGTGCCAGCAGGACTAGCGGGAGGGTCTACAATGAGCAGTTCTTC
.,TRBJ2-3,TRBD2,TRBV18,CASSPRLAGLHTDTQYF,TGTGCCAGCTCACCACGACTAGCGGGACTACACACAGATACGCAGTATTTT
.,TRBJ1-1,.,TRBV7-6,CASSWGQNTEAFF,TGTGCCAGCAGCTGGGGCCAGAACACTGAAGCTTTCTTT